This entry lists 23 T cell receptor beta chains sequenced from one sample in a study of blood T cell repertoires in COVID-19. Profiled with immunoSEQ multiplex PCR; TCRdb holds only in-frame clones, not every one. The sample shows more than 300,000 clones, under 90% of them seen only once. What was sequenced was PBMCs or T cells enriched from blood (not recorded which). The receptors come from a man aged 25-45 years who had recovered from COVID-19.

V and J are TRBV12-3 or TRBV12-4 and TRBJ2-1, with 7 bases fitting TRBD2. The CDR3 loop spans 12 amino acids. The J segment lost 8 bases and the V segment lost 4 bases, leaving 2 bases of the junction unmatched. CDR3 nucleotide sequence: TGTGCCAGCAGTTACGGGAGGCATGAGCAGTTCTTC. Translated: CASSYGRHEQFF.

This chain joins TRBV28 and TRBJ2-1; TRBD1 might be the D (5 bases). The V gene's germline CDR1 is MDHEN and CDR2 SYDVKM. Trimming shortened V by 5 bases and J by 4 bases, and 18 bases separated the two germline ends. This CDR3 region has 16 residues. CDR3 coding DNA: TGTGCCAGCAGTCCCCTAGGGGCAGCAGTTTACAATGAGCAGTTCTTC. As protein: CASSPLGAAVYNEQFF.

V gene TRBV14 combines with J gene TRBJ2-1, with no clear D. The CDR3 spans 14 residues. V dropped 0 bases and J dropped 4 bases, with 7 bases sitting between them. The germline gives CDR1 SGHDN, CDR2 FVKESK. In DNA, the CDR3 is TGTGCCAGCAGCCAAGAGTTCGTATACAATGAGCAGTTCTTC. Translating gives CASSQEFVYNEQFF.

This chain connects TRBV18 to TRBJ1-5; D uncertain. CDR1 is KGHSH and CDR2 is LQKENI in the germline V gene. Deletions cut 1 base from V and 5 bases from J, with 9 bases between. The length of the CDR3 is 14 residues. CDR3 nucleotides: TGTGCCAGCTCACCACGCCCCGGGGATCAGCCCCAGCATTTT. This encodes CASSPRPGDQPQHF.

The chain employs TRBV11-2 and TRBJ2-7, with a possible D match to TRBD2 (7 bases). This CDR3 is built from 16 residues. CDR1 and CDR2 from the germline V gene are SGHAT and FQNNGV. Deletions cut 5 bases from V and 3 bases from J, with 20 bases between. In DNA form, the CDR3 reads TGTGCCAGCAGCCCCCGGGTGGGGGGGGCCTACTACGAGCAGTACTTC. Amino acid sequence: CASSPRVGGAYYEQYF.

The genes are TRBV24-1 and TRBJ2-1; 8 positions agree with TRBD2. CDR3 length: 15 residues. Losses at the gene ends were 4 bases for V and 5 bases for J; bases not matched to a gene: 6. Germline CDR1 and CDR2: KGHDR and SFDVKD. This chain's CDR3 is CATSDQREMNNEQFF. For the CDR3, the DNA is TGTGCCACCAGTGACCAGCGGGAGATGAACAATGAGCAGTTCTTC.

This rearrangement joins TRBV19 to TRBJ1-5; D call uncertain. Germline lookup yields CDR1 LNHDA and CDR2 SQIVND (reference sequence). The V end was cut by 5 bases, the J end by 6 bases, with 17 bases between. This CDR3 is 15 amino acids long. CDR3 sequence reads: CASSPIGRGGQPQHF. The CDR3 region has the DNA TGTGCCAGTAGTCCTATAGGACGGGGAGGTCAGCCCCAGCATTTT.

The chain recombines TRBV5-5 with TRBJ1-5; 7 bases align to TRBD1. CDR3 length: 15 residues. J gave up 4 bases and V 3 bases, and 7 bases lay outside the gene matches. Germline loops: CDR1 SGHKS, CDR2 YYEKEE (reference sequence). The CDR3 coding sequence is TGTGCCAGCAGCTGGAGGGAACAGGGGAATCAGCCCCAGCATTTT. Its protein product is CASSWREQGNQPQHF.

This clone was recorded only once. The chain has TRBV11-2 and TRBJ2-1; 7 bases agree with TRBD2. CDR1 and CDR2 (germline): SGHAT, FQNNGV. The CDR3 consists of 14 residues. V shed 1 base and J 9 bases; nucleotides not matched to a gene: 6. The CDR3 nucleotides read TGTGCCAGCAGCTTAGTGGGAGGGCTGGGTGAGCAGTTCTTC. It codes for CASSLVGGLGEQFF.

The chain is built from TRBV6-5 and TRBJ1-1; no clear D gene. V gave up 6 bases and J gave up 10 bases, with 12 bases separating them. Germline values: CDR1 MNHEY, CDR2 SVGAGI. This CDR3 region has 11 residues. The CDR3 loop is CASRDFTGAFF. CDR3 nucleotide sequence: TGTGCCAGCAGGGACTTTACGGGAGCTTTCTTT.

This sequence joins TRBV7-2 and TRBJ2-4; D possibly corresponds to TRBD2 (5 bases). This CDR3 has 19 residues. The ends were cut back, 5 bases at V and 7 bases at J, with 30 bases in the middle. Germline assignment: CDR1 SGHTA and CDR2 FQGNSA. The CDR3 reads CASSAAGTFSGRWVNIQYF. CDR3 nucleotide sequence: TGTGCCAGCAGCGCCGCAGGCACTTTCAGCGGACGGTGGGTTAACATTCAGTACTTC.

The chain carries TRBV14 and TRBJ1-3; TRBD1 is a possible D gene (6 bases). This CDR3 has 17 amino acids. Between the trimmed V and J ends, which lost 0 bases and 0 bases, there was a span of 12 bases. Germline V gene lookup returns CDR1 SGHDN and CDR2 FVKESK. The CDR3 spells CASSQDTGQISGNTIYF. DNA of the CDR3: TGTGCCAGCAGCCAAGATACCGGACAGATCTCTGGAAACACCATATATTTT.

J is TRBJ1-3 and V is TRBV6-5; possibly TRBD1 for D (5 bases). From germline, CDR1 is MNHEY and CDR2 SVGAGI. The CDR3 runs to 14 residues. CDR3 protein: CAEGDQGSGNTIYF. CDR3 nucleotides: TGTGCGGAGGGCGACCAGGGCTCTGGAAACACCATATATTTT.

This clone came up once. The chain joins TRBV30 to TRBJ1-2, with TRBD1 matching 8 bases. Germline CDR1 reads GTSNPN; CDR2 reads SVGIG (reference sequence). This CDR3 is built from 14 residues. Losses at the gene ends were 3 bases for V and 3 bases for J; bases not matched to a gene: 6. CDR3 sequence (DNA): TGTGCCTGGAGGACGACAGGGGAGTACTATGGCTACACCTTC. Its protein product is CAWRTTGEYYGYTF.

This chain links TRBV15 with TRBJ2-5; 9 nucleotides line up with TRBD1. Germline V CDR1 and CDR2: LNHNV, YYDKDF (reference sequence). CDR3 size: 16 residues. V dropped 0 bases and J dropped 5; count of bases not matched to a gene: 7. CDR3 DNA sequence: TGTGCCACCAGCAGAGATCTACAGGGGGCATCCGAGACCCAGTACTTC. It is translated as CATSRDLQGASETQYF.

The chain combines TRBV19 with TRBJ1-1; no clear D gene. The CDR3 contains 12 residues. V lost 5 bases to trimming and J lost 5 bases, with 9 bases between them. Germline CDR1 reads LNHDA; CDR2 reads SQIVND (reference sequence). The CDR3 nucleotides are TGTGCCAGTAGTCCGGGGAGAACTGAAGCTTTCTTT. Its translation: CASSPGRTEAFF.

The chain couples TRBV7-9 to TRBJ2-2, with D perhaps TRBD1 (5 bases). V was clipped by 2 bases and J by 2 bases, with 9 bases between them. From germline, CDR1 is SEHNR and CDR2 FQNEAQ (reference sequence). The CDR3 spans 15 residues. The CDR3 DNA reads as TGTGCCAGCAGCTTACCCAGGGATAACACCGGGGAGCTGTTTTTT. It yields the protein CASSLPRDNTGELFF.

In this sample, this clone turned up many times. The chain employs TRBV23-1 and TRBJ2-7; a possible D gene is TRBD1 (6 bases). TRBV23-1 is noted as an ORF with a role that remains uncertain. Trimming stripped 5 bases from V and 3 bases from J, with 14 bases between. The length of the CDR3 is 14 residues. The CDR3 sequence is CASSYPTGFYEQYF. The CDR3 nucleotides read TGCGCCAGCAGTTACCCTACAGGGTTCTACGAGCAGTACTTC.

The CDR3 coding sequence is TGTGCCAGCAGTTATGTCGGGAAAGCTTTCTTT. This encodes CASSYVGKAFF. The rearrangement links TRBV6-5 to TRBJ1-1, with no clear D. V was clipped by 3 bases and J by 9 bases, with 8 bases between them. CDR3 size: 11 residues. From germline, CDR1 is MNHEY and CDR2 SVGAGI.

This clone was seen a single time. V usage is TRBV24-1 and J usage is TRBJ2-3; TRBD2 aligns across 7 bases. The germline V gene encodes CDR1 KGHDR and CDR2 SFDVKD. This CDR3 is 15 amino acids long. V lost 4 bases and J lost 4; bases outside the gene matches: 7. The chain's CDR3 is CATSDPRGRADTQYF. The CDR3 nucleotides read TGTGCCACCAGTGACCCCCGAGGGAGGGCAGATACGCAGTATTTT.

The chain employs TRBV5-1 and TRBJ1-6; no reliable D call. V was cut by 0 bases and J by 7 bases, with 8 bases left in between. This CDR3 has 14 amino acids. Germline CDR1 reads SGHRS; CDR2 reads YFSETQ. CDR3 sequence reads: CASSLGGQNSPLHF. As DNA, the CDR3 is TGCGCCAGCAGCTTGGGTGGGCAAAATTCACCCCTCCACTTT. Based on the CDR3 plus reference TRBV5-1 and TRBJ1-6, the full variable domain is KAGVTQTPRYLIKTRGQQVTLSCSPISGHRSVSWYQQTPGQGLQFLFEYFSETQRNKGNFPGRFSGRQFSNSRSEMNVSTLELGDSALYLCASSLGGQNSPLHFGNGTRLTVT.

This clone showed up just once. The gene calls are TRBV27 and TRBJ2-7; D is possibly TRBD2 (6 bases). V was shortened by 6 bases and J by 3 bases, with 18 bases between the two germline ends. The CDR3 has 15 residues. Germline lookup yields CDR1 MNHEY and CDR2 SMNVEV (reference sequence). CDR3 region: CASSPSTTRGYEQYF. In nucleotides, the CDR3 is TGTGCCAGCAGCCCCTCGACAACGCGGGGCTACGAGCAGTACTTC.

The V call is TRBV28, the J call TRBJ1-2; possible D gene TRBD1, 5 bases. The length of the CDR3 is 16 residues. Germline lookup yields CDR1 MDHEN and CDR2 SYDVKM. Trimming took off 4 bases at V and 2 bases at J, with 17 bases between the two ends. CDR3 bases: TGTGCCAGCAGTTCTACCCGGGACGGACTAAACTATGGCTACACCTTC. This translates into CASSSTRDGLNYGYTF.